This T cell receptor beta chain appears in the sequencing data of a study of spatial heterogeneity in lung cancer. All TCR cDNA molecules were individually tagged with a unique molecular identifier. TCRdb reprocessed the 5' RACE reads via MiXCR and lists one record per CDR3 protein. The data contain roughly 48,000 distinct CDR3 sequences, about 5.8% of them singletons. This clonotype was seen only a few times. This sample's time point: sample taken at primary tumor resection. In each case, whole RNA from tumor, nontumor lung or frozen PBMC was sequenced unsorted. V lost 3 bases to trimming and J lost 2 bases; unmatched junction nucleotides: 4. Germline V gives CDR1 DFQATT, CDR2 SNEGSKA (reference sequence). The CDR3 sequence is 14 residues long.

This chain links TRBV20-1 with TRBJ2-3; 8 bases match TRBD2. This TCR derives from a male donor with early-stage non-small cell lung cancer. The sequencing here drew on PBMCs, taken at surgery. CDR3 sequence: CSASREGLTDTQYF. The CDR3, as DNA: TGCAGTGCTAGTCGGGAGGGCCTCACAGATACGCAGTATTTT.